Listed below are T cell receptor beta chains from one sample, sequenced in a study of blood T cell repertoires in COVID-19. Assay used: immunoSEQ multiplex PCR; TCRdb lists only in-frame clones, some missing. The table has roughly 55,000 clones, 80% to 90% seen once. The specimen sequenced was peripheral blood. The source of these receptors is a man in his sixties with active or convalescent COVID-19. Each CDR3 is given with its conserved first and last residue. A D gene is named only where the DNA matches it firmly.

TRBV20-1 TRBD2 CSASLQLGLAGGLYEQYF
TRBV14 - CASSQDQDKANYGYTF
TRBV7-2 TRBD2 CASSLEGGTSHHEQYF
TRBV27 - CCSGPGGTEAFF
TRBV14 - CASSQDLAGFSEQFF
TRBV30 - CAWRSMWAGTEAFF
TRBV7-9 TRBD1 CASSERQGMGTEAFF
TRBV7-9 TRBD2 CASSSGLAGGFRDEQFF
TRBV20-1 - CTRNTNLEAFF
TRBV18 TRBD1 CASSQSRDRGPGNTIYF
TRBV7-8 - CASSSRSLGRGTNEKLFF
TRBV5-1 TRBD1 CASSPTGGSSYNSPLHF
TRBV5-1 - CASSLMSQGSGANVLTF
TRBV19 - CASSMAAVSHYSYTF
TRBV24-1 TRBD1 CATSDPNRGLDTGELFF
TRBV20-1 TRBD1 CSASPRTGTGKYEQYF
TRBV7-3 - CASSLNGGEQYF
TRBV2 - CASQSTAREQYF
TRBV24-1 TRBD1 CATSDLDREGPPKPQHF
TRBV6-1 TRBD2 CASSEVERGEQFF
TRBV11-2 TRBD1 CASSLATGGGDQPQHF
TRBV5-1 TRBD2 CASSLTSGGDTQYF
TRBV7-4 - CASSLDLQGLNYGYTF
TRBV28 - CASSLGTSNSHF
TRBV5-4 TRBD1 CASSLQDRDSDTQYF
TRBV28 - CASSSSGVTKNIQYF
TRBV4-1 - CASSQDLGGWGYTF
TRBV15 - CATSLRESYNEQFF
TRBV28 - CASTPRGKYEQYF
TRBV2 - CASSEQVNTEAFF
TRBV12-3/TRBV12-4 - CASSPGQGGGYTF
TRBV27 - CASSLMLGKNYGYTF
TRBV7-9 TRBD1 CASSRQGSYGYTF
TRBV5-1 - CASSLVDRSRYNEQFF
TRBV5-8 TRBD1 CASSRGQGEISINQPQHF
TRBV3-1/TRBV3-2 TRBD1 CASSLPGQGCTF
TRBV3-1/TRBV3-2 - CASSQNRAQNSPLHF
TRBV2 TRBD1 CASTIDRAASYEQYF